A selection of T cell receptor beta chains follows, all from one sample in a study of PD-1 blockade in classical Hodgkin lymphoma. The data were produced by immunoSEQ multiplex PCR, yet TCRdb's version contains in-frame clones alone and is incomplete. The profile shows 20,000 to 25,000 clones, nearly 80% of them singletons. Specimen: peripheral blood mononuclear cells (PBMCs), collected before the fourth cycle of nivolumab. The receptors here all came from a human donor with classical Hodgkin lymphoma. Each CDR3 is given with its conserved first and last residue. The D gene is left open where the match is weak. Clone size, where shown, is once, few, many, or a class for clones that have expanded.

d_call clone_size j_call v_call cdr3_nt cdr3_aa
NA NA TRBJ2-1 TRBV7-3 TGTGCCAGCAGCTTAGGGCACTCCTACAATGAGCAGTTCTTC CASSLGHSYNEQFF
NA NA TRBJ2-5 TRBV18 TGTGCCAGCTCACCACCGGGGGTCGCAGCAATAGAGACCCAGTACTTC CASSPPGVAAIETQYF
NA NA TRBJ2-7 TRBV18 TGTGCCAGCTCACCGCGGGACCCATACGAGCAGTACTTC CASSPRDPYEQYF
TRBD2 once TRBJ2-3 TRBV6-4 TGTGCCAGCAGCGGGACTAGCGCCCCCACAGATACGCAGTATTTT CASSGTSAPTDTQYF
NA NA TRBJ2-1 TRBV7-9 TGTGCCAGCAGCCGCCTGACAGGGGGGACTAGCGACAATGAGCAGTTCTTC CASSRLTGGTSDNEQFF
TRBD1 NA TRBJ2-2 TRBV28 TGTGCCAGCTCGATTGGGACAGGGAGGATCGGGGAGCTGTTTTTT CASSIGTGRIGELFF
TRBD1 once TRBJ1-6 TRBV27 TGTGCCAGCAGTTTCTTCGACAGGGTTCGATCACCCCTCCACTTT CASSFFDRVRSPLHF
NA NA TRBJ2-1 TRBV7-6 TGTGCCAGCAGCTTAGAGGGGCGCGTCAATGAGCAGTTCTTC CASSLEGRVNEQFF
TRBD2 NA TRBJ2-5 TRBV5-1 TGCGCCAGCAGCTTGGGACTAGCGGGGATAAAGCAAGAGACCCAGTACTTC CASSLGLAGIKQETQYF
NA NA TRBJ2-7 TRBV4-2 TGTGCCAGCAGCCAAGGAGGACAAAGTATCTACGAGCAGTACTTC CASSQGGQSIYEQYF
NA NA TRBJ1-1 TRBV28 TGTGCCAGCACCTCGCCAGCATGGGACTGGAACACTGAAGCTTTCTTT CASTSPAWDWNTEAFF
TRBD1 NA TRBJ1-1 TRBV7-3 TGTGCCAGCAGCTTAACGTCGGACAGGGGGAGGACTGAAGCTTTCTTT CASSLTSDRGRTEAFF
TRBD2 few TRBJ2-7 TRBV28 TGTGCAGGGGGTGGCGAGGCTAGCGGGAGTTACGAGCAGTACTTC CAGGGEASGSYEQYF
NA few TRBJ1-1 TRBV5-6 TGTGCCAGCAGCTTGGCCATCCGCGAAGCTTTCTTT CASSLAIREAFF
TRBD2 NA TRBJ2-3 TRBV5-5 TGTGCCAGCAGCCCCGGACTAGCGGAAAGCACAGATACGCAGTATTTT CASSPGLAESTDTQYF
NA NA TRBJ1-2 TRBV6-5 TGTGCCAGCAGTTCCACGGGCGACACCTATGGCTACACCTTC CASSSTGDTYGYTF
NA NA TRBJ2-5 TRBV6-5 TGTGCCAGCAGTTCCGGATACGGGAAGACCCAGTACTTC CASSSGYGKTQYF
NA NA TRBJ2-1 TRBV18 TGTGCCAGCTCACTGACTAGTCTTTCAATGTGGATCTTC CASSLTSLSMWIF
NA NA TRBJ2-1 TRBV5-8 TGTGCCAGCAGCTTGGCCCGACCTCAGAGGGTGGAGTTCTTC CASSLARPQRVEFF
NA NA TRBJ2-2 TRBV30 TGTGCCTGGAGTGTGGAGGGCGGGGAGCTGTTTTTT CAWSVEGGELFF
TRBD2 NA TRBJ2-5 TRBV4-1 TGCGCCAGCAGCCCCCCGGCTAGCGGGAGTGAGACCCAGTACTTC CASSPPASGSETQYF
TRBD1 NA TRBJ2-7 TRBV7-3 TGTGCCAGCAGTTTAAACGGAGGTGGACAGGGGGCGAGGGAGCAGTACTTC CASSLNGGGQGAREQYF
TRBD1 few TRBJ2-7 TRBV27 TGTGCCAGCAGTCCCGGGACAGGGGTCTACGAGCAGTACTTC CASSPGTGVYEQYF
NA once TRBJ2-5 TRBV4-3 TGCGCCAGCAGCGTTCAGGGGAGGCAAGAGACCCAGTACTTC CASSVQGRQETQYF
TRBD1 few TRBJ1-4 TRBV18 TGTGCCAGCTCACCACCGTCCCCAGGGGGATTTGAAAAACTGTTTTTT CASSPPSPGGFEKLFF
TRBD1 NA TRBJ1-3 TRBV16 TGTGCCAGCAGCCAATCGCTTGGACAGGTTTTT CASSQSLGQVF
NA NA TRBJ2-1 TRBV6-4 TGTGCCAGCAGCCCAAACGGAGGGGGAGGTAGAAATGAGCAGTTCTTC CASSPNGGGGRNEQFF
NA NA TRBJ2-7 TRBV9 TGTGCCAGCAGCGTAGAGGCAACCGGGACAATCGGCCAGTACTTC CASSVEATGTIGQYF
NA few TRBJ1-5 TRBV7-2 TGTGCCAGCAGCTTAGCGCTCGGCAATCAGCCCCAGCATTTT CASSLALGNQPQHF
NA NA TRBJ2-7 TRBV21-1 TGTGCCAGCAGCGACCCTTTTGTGAGGCGGAGGCGATCCTACGAGCAGTACTTC CASSDPFVRRRRSYEQYF
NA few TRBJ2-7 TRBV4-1 TGCGCCAGCAGCCAAGATCGGTCGCTCTACGAGCAGTACTTC CASSQDRSLYEQYF
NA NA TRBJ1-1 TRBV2 TGTGCCACCTCCCATGAGGGAGGGGTGACTGAAGCTTTCTTT CATSHEGGVTEAFF
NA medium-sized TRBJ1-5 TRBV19 TGTGCCAGTAGTATCGCTCACAATCAGCCCCAGCATTTT CASSIAHNQPQHF
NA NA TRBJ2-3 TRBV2 TGTGCCAGCAGCGGACTCACAGATACGCAGTATTTT CASSGLTDTQYF
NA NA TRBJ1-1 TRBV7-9 TGTGCCACCAAAGGGTGGATGAACACTGAAGCTTTCTTT CATKGWMNTEAFF
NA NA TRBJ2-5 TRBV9 TGTGCCAGCAGCGCGAACGGGAGAGGTTGGACCCAGTACTTC CASSANGRGWTQYF
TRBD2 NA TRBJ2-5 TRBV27 TGTGCCAGCACCCTCGGTGACTGCTCACGATCCAGCGGGGGAATGAAAGAGACCCAGTACTTC CASTLGDCSRSSGGMKETQYF
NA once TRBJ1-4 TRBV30 TGTGCCTGGAGTGAGGGTTCGAACCGTAATGAAAAACTGTTTTTT CAWSEGSNRNEKLFF
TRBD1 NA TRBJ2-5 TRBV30 TGTGCCTGGAGTGTGGGACAGGGAACTGTAGAGACCCAGTACTTC CAWSVGQGTVETQYF